This paragraph covers one T cell receptor (beta chain) sequence. There is no known antigen for this receptor. Since no conserved phenylalanine or tryptophan closes the CDR3, a read error is the likely cause. TCRbeta-specific cDNA was reverse-transcribed from about 500 ng total RNA using a constant-region primer and ProtoScript II reverse transcriptase. TCRbeta libraries were built with three nested multiplex PCR rounds, a slightly modified ARM-PCR procedure. Each of the first two PCR rounds ran for about 9 cycles and used multiplex TRBV1-TRBV30 forward primers together with a Cbeta reverse primer. Sample barcodes and Illumina adapters were added in a final 25-cycle PCR with Deep VentR polymerase. Before sequencing, amplicons of 200-500 bp were purified from gel using a QIAquick gel extraction kit. An Illumina HiSeq 2500 was used to sequence the TCRbeta amplicons with 250-bp paired-end reads. The paper's processing steps were these. Trimmomatic v0.33 was used to quality-trim the reads, and FLASH v1.2.11 was used to merge paired reads so that full CDR3 sequences could be recovered. V, D and J germline segments were assigned to the rearranged TCRbeta sequences using MiGEC v1.2.1b. Clonotype statistics and Shannon-Wiener diversity indices were computed with VDJtools v1.0.0. Except for diversity analysis, only the 250 most abundant clonotypes of each sample were used in subsequent analyses to reduce sampling bias. In-frame beta chains were kept once TCRdb had trimmed the public reads at Q25 with fastp and called clones with MiXCR. Entries are consolidated by CDR3 protein sequence, retaining the most common genes and DNA. The V and J calls reflect TCRdb's pipeline rather than the authors' work. The sample profile shows approximately 330,000 distinct CDR3 sequences; 65% of them were found once. The ten biggest clones cover about 6.5% of the sample.

A total of 18 residues make up the CDR3, ends included. Solely the CDR3 DNA is kept, with 54 bases framed from the first base. The germline V gene gives CDR1 as SGHAT and CDR2 as FQNNGV. The data derive from a study of tumor-infiltrating lymphocytes in primary liver carcinoma (TCRdb year 2017). Regarding the research as a whole: Between late 2015 and March 2016, a few patients in China with histopathologically diagnosed primary liver carcinoma had their tumors surgically resected. The five patients had tumors staged T1-T3 N0M0, with maximum diameters ranging from roughly 4.2 to 11 cm. Technical replicate repertoires showed high reproducibility, with mean shared-clone rates roughly 0.89 and correlation coefficients above 0.98. TCRbeta repertoire sequencing, expression microarrays and whole-exome sequencing were combined in the study across five regions of each liver tumor, with adjacent normal tissue and blood also included. Samples yielded roughly 3.5 to 8 million productive TCRbeta reads; read depth did not differ significantly between tissue types. A total of 35 specimens from 5 patients underwent TCRbeta repertoire sequencing, comprising about 25 tumor regions, 5 adjacent noncancerous liver tissues and 5 peripheral blood samples. Of the five patients (three men and two women, aged 30 to 69 years), four had hepatocellular carcinoma and one had combined HCC and intrahepatic cholangiocarcinoma.

Overall study results and their limits: Only the TCR beta chain was sequenced, which likely underestimates true repertoire diversity because unpaired alpha chains were not captured. The study included only five or six patients, and the authors note findings should be validated in a larger study. The top 250 clones accounted for a significantly greater share of the repertoire in tumors than in blood (p = 0.039). Since the samples were bulk and unsorted, there was no way to compare CD4+ and CD8+ T cell repertoires. Repertoire overlap was found to be higher between tumor regions (mean roughly 35%) than between tumor-adjacent (around 17%) or tumor-blood (around 14%) pairs, consistent with antigen-driven expansion.

RNA from unsorted whole blood was extracted with TRIzol reagent, and germline DNA was obtained with the DNeasy Blood & Tissue kit. At the time of sampling, the patients were treatment-naive and had chronic HBV infection. Approximately 3.8 milliliters of peripheral blood were collected into K2EDTA tubes before surgery. Rearrangement joined TRBV11-2 to TRBJ2-1; the D region possibly corresponds to TRBD2 (6 bases align). The receptor was isolated from a man aged 40-49 years with primary liver carcinoma and hepatitis B virus infection. Sequencing used peripheral blood. In nucleotide form, the sequence is TGTGCCAGCGGCTTAGACCGTTGGGGGGAGGTCGCCTACAATGAGCAGTTCATC. The encoded protein is CASGLDRWGEVAYNEQFI.